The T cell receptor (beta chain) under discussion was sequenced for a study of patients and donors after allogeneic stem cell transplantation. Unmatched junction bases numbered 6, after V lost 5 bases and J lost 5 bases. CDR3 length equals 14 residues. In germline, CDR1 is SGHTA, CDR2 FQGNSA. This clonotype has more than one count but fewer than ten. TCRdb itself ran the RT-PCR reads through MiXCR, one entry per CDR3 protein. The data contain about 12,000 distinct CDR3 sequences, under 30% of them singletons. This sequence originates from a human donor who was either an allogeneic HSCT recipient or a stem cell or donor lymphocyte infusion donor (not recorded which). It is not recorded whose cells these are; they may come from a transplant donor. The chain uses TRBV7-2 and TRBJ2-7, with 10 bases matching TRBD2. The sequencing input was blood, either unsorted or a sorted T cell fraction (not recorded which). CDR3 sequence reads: CASSLASGSDEQYF. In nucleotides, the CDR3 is TGTGCCAGCAGCCTGGCTAGCGGGAGCGACGAGCAGTACTTC. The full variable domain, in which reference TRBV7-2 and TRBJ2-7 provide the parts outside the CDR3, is GAGVSQSPSNKVTEKGKDVELRCDPISGHTALYWYRQSLGQGLEFLIYFQGNSAPDKSGLPSDRFSAERTGGSVSTLTIQRTQQEDSAVYLCASSLASGSDEQYFGPGTRLTVT.